This paragraph covers one T cell receptor (beta chain) sequence. No antigen is known for it. These data come from a study of tumor-infiltrating lymphocytes in primary liver carcinoma. Study-wide findings and caveats: The study found a significantly higher top-250-clone fraction in tumors than in blood (p = 0.039).

Between roughly 17 and 33 mg of unsorted bulk tissue served as the source from which RNA and DNA were co-extracted. Patients showed chronic HBV infection and an absence of prior treatment. Five separate regions per tumor were sampled. Trimming removed 5 bases from V and 8 bases from J; junction bases left unmatched: 16. The germline V gene encodes CDR1 SGHAT and CDR2 FQNNGV. There are 17 residues in the CDR3. Synthesis of TCR beta cDNA was carried out from about 540 ng total RNA with a constant-region primer. TCR beta libraries came from three nested multiplex PCR rounds using slightly modified ARM-PCR. PCR rounds one and two used TRBV1-TRBV30 forward primers with a C-beta reverse primer for approximately 11 cycles each. In TCRdb, the multiplex PCR reads were re-called with MiXCR into one record per CDR3 protein. The data hold approximately 99,000 distinct CDR3 sequences, with 55% to 70% observed a single time.

The chain has TRBV11-2 and TRBJ2-2, with TRBD2 matching 8 bases. This TCR came from a woman aged 55-69 years with primary liver carcinoma and hepatitis B virus infection. The sequenced sample consisted of liver tumor tissue from sampling region 5. Regarding subset: tumor region T5, tumor centre. In nucleotides, the CDR3 is TGTGCCAGCAGCCCCACTGGGAGCGGGAGTGCCAGTGGGGAGCTGTTTTTT. This translates into CASSPTGSGSASGELFF. The whole variable domain, remainder taken from reference TRBV11-2 and TRBJ2-2, is EAGVAQSPRYKIIEKRQSVAFWCNPISGHATLYWYQQILGQGPKLLIQFQNNGVVDDSQLPKDRFSAERLKGVDSTLKIQPAKLEDSAVYLCASSPTGSGSASGELFFGEGSRLTVL.